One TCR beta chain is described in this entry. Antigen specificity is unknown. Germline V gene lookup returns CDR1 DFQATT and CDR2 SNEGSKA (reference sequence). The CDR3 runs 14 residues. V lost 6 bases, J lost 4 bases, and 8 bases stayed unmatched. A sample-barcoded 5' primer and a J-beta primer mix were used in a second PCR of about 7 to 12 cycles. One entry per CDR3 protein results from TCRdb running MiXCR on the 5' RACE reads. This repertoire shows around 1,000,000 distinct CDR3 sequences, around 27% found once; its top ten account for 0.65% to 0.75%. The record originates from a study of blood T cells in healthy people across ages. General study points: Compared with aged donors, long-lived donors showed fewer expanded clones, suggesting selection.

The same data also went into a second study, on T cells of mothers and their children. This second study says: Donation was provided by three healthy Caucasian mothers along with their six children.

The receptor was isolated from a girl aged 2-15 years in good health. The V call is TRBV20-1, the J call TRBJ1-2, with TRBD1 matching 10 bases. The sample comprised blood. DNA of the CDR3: TGCAGTGCCCGGGACAGGGGCGCCTTCTATGGCTACACCTTC. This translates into CSARDRGAFYGYTF.